These T cell receptor beta chains were read from a single sample in a study of T cell changes during pregnancy in multiple sclerosis. Assay used: immunoSEQ multiplex PCR; TCRdb lists only in-frame clones, some missing. The sample yields about 50,000 clones, about 91% seen once. The sequences come from CD8+ T cells from peripheral blood mononuclear cells, collected after pregnancy. The receptors were gathered from a female donor with multiple sclerosis, enrolled in a pregnancy study. Each CDR3 is given with its conserved first and last residue. A D gene is named only where the DNA matches it firmly. Rows may omit the clone size; those that give it use once, few, many or a size class.

v_call: TRBV6-5
clone_size: NA
j_call: TRBJ2-5
d_call: NA
cdr3_nt: TGTGCCAGCAGCGGGTCCCCGGCGCCCAAGGAGCAGTACTTC
cdr3_aa: CASSGSPAPKEQYF

v_call: TRBV27
clone_size: NA
j_call: TRBJ2-4
d_call: NA
cdr3_nt: TGTGCCAGCAGTTCGGACCCCAGGGTTGCCAAAAACATTCAGTACTTC
cdr3_aa: CASSSDPRVAKNIQYF

v_call: TRBV5-1
clone_size: NA
j_call: TRBJ2-7
d_call: NA
cdr3_nt: TGCGCCAGCAGCTTGGCCCCCGGTTCCTACGAGCAGTACTTC
cdr3_aa: CASSLAPGSYEQYF

v_call: TRBV19
clone_size: few
j_call: TRBJ1-1
d_call: NA
cdr3_nt: TGTGCCAGTAGGCAGGGTACTGAAGCTTTCTTT
cdr3_aa: CASRQGTEAFF

v_call: TRBV13
clone_size: few
j_call: TRBJ1-4
d_call: NA
cdr3_nt: TGTGCCAGCAGCTTAAGTTATGACAGAGCGAATGAAAAACTGTTTTTT
cdr3_aa: CASSLSYDRANEKLFF

v_call: TRBV5-6
clone_size: NA
j_call: TRBJ2-7
d_call: TRBD1
cdr3_nt: TGTGCCAGCAGCCCCGGGACAGGGGGCTACGAGCAGTACTTC
cdr3_aa: CASSPGTGGYEQYF

v_call: TRBV7-3
clone_size: NA
j_call: TRBJ1-3
d_call: TRBD1
cdr3_nt: TGTGCCAGCAGCTTGACAGGGGCTGGAAACACCATATATTTT
cdr3_aa: CASSLTGAGNTIYF

v_call: TRBV11-2
clone_size: once
j_call: TRBJ1-3
d_call: NA
cdr3_nt: TGTGCCAGCAGTTCCCCAGGGCCCTTGCACACCATATATTTT
cdr3_aa: CASSSPGPLHTIYF

v_call: TRBV9
clone_size: NA
j_call: TRBJ2-3
d_call: NA
cdr3_nt: TGTGCCAGCAGCCCCCCCCGGGGATCTAGCACAGATACGCAGTATTTT
cdr3_aa: CASSPPRGSSTDTQYF

v_call: TRBV5-8
clone_size: NA
j_call: TRBJ2-7
d_call: TRBD1
cdr3_nt: TGTGCCAGCAGCGGTTGGACAGGTCCTTACGAGCAGTACTTC
cdr3_aa: CASSGWTGPYEQYF

v_call: TRBV30
clone_size: NA
j_call: TRBJ2-3
d_call: TRBD2
cdr3_nt: TGTGCCTGGACGCCGCTAGCGGGAGATACGCAGTATTTT
cdr3_aa: CAWTPLAGDTQYF

v_call: TRBV9
clone_size: NA
j_call: TRBJ2-7
d_call: NA
cdr3_nt: TGTGCCAGCAGCGGAGAATACTACGAGCAGTACTTC
cdr3_aa: CASSGEYYEQYF

v_call: TRBV6-5
clone_size: NA
j_call: TRBJ2-6
d_call: NA
cdr3_nt: TGTGCCAGCCGGTCCTCTGGGGCCAACGTCCTGACTTTC
cdr3_aa: CASRSSGANVLTF

v_call: TRBV7-2
clone_size: NA
j_call: TRBJ2-1
d_call: NA
cdr3_nt: TGTGCCAGCAGCTTAGTCCCGGGGGAGCAGTTCTTC
cdr3_aa: CASSLVPGEQFF

v_call: TRBV6-1
clone_size: NA
j_call: TRBJ1-5
d_call: NA
cdr3_nt: TGTGCCAGCAGTGATGAGACGGGTTCATGGGTAAATCAGCCCCAGCATTTT
cdr3_aa: CASSDETGSWVNQPQHF

v_call: TRBV4-1
clone_size: NA
j_call: TRBJ1-6
d_call: NA
cdr3_nt: TGCGCCAGCAGCCAAGAAGCGGGTTCACCCCTCCACTTT
cdr3_aa: CASSQEAGSPLHF

v_call: TRBV6-6
clone_size: once
j_call: TRBJ2-5
d_call: TRBD2
cdr3_nt: TGTGCCAGCAGTTACGACGCGGGGGGGCCCGAGACCCAGTACTTC
cdr3_aa: CASSYDAGGPETQYF

v_call: TRBV4-1
clone_size: NA
j_call: TRBJ2-7
d_call: NA
cdr3_nt: TGCGCCAGCAGCCCCGGGGGGCACGAGCAGTACTTC
cdr3_aa: CASSPGGHEQYF

v_call: TRBV4-1
clone_size: NA
j_call: TRBJ1-5
d_call: NA
cdr3_nt: TGCGCCAGCAGCCAACCTGACAGAAGCAATCAGCCCCAGCATTTT
cdr3_aa: CASSQPDRSNQPQHF

v_call: TRBV9
clone_size: NA
j_call: TRBJ2-5
d_call: NA
cdr3_nt: TGTGCCAGCAGCGCGGACCAAGAGACCCAGTACTTC
cdr3_aa: CASSADQETQYF

v_call: TRBV7-7
clone_size: NA
j_call: TRBJ2-3
d_call: NA
cdr3_nt: TGTGCTAGCAGCCCGGTATTTGGCACAGATACGCAGTATTTT
cdr3_aa: CASSPVFGTDTQYF

v_call: TRBV9
clone_size: NA
j_call: TRBJ2-7
d_call: TRBD1
cdr3_nt: TGTGCCAGCAGCGCACAGGGGGCGGACGAGCAGTACTTC
cdr3_aa: CASSAQGADEQYF

v_call: TRBV30
clone_size: NA
j_call: TRBJ2-3
d_call: TRBD2
cdr3_nt: TGTGCCTGGAGTCGGACTAGCGCAAACACAGATACGCAGTATTTT
cdr3_aa: CAWSRTSANTDTQYF

v_call: TRBV11-2
clone_size: NA
j_call: TRBJ2-1
d_call: NA
cdr3_nt: TGTGCCAGCAGCTTAGTAGGGGCGGCGGTCTTC
cdr3_aa: CASSLVGAAVF

v_call: TRBV19
clone_size: NA
j_call: TRBJ1-4
d_call: TRBD1
cdr3_nt: TGTGCCAGTAGTAGGACAGGGGCTAATGAAAAACTGTTTTTT
cdr3_aa: CASSRTGANEKLFF

v_call: TRBV9
clone_size: NA
j_call: TRBJ1-1
d_call: NA
cdr3_nt: TGTGCCAGCAGCGTATTCCAGAACACTGAAGCTTTCTTT
cdr3_aa: CASSVFQNTEAFF

v_call: TRBV11-3
clone_size: NA
j_call: TRBJ1-5
d_call: TRBD1
cdr3_nt: TGTGCCAGCAGCGCACCGACAGGGGAGGACAATCAGCCCCAGCATTTT
cdr3_aa: CASSAPTGEDNQPQHF

v_call: TRBV7-6
clone_size: NA
j_call: TRBJ1-5
d_call: TRBD1
cdr3_nt: TGTGCCAGCAGCTTAGGCCAGGGGGCAGGACAGCCCCAGCATTTT
cdr3_aa: CASSLGQGAGQPQHF

v_call: TRBV11-2
clone_size: NA
j_call: TRBJ2-1
d_call: NA
cdr3_nt: TGTGCCAGCAGCTTAGGGGGGGTCTCCTACAATGAGCAGTTCTTC
cdr3_aa: CASSLGGVSYNEQFF

v_call: TRBV9
clone_size: NA
j_call: TRBJ2-5
d_call: TRBD2
cdr3_nt: TGTGCCAGCAGCGTGTTAGCGGGGGGGCAAGAGACCCAGTACTTC
cdr3_aa: CASSVLAGGQETQYF

v_call: TRBV5-1
clone_size: NA
j_call: TRBJ1-4
d_call: NA
cdr3_nt: TGCGCCAGCAGCCCCCGGGATCGGTATAATGAAAAACTGTTTTTT
cdr3_aa: CASSPRDRYNEKLFF

v_call: TRBV4-1
clone_size: few
j_call: TRBJ1-2
d_call: TRBD1
cdr3_nt: TGCGCCAGCAGCCAAGGGTTGGACAGGGACTATGGCTACACCTTC
cdr3_aa: CASSQGLDRDYGYTF

v_call: TRBV29-1
clone_size: NA
j_call: TRBJ2-1
d_call: NA
cdr3_nt: TGCAGCGTTCCAGGTGAGCAGTTCTTC
cdr3_aa: CSVPGEQFF

v_call: TRBV7-6
clone_size: NA
j_call: TRBJ2-7
d_call: TRBD1
cdr3_nt: TGTGCCAGCAGCTTAGGCAGGGGGTCGGCTCCGGACGAGCAGTACTTC
cdr3_aa: CASSLGRGSAPDEQYF

v_call: TRBV6-5
clone_size: once
j_call: TRBJ2-2
d_call: NA
cdr3_nt: TGTGCCAGCAGTTGGACAAACAGGGTACATAGCGGGGAGCTGTTTTTT
cdr3_aa: CASSWTNRVHSGELFF

v_call: TRBV5-6
clone_size: NA
j_call: TRBJ2-5
d_call: NA
cdr3_nt: TGTGCCAGCAGCCTTAGCGGAATCCTTCTCCAAGAGACCCAGTACTTC
cdr3_aa: CASSLSGILLQETQYF

v_call: TRBV19
clone_size: NA
j_call: TRBJ2-7
d_call: TRBD1
cdr3_nt: TGTGCCAGTAGTATAGTAACAGGGGGCTCCGACGAGCAGTACTTC
cdr3_aa: CASSIVTGGSDEQYF

v_call: TRBV29-1
clone_size: once
j_call: TRBJ2-3
d_call: NA
cdr3_nt: TGCAGCGTTGTGGGTGGGGGACACCACACAGATGCGCAGTATTTT
cdr3_aa: CSVVGGGHHTDAQYF

v_call: TRBV29-1
clone_size: NA
j_call: TRBJ1-1
d_call: NA
cdr3_nt: TGCAGCGTTGACCTTCCTGGACTGCCCCGTGAAGCTTTCTTT
cdr3_aa: CSVDLPGLPREAFF

v_call: TRBV7-9
clone_size: NA
j_call: TRBJ1-3
d_call: NA
cdr3_nt: TGTGCCAGCAGCTTACGGGGCTCTGGAAACACCATATATTTT
cdr3_aa: CASSLRGSGNTIYF

v_call: TRBV6-1
clone_size: few
j_call: TRBJ2-2
d_call: TRBD1
cdr3_nt: TGTGCCAGCAGTGTAATTTCGGACAGGGCATCCGGGGAGCTGTTTTTT
cdr3_aa: CASSVISDRASGELFF

v_call: TRBV9
clone_size: NA
j_call: TRBJ2-2
d_call: TRBD2
cdr3_nt: TGTGCCAGCAGCGTAGGGGCTAGCGGGGGGCTTAACACCGGGGAGCTGTTTTTT
cdr3_aa: CASSVGASGGLNTGELFF

v_call: TRBV7-9
clone_size: NA
j_call: TRBJ2-3
d_call: NA
cdr3_nt: TGTGCCAGCAGCTTAGGCGGTGCAGATACGCAGTATTTT
cdr3_aa: CASSLGGADTQYF

v_call: TRBV7-6
clone_size: NA
j_call: TRBJ1-2
d_call: TRBD1
cdr3_nt: TGTGCCAGCAGCTTAGGGGGACAGGGGAATGGCTACACCTTC
cdr3_aa: CASSLGGQGNGYTF